This T cell receptor (beta chain) appears in the sequencing data of a study of radiotherapy plus CTLA-4 blockade in lung cancer. Repertoires were generated with immunoSEQ multiplex PCR, while TCRdb's copy carries only in-frame clones and drops some. The sample contains tens of thousands of clones, approximately 68% of which appear only once. The V gene's germline CDR1 is SGHAT and CDR2 FQNNGV. CDR3 length: 15 amino acids. Unmatched junction bases numbered 5, after V lost 3 bases and J lost 1 base. The V call is TRBV11-2, the J call TRBJ2-7; TRBD1 matches 8 bases. The sample was peripheral blood, taken from a patient treated with radiotherapy plus ipilimumab. The source of this sequence is a human donor with non-small cell lung cancer who had stable disease on radiotherapy plus ipilimumab. The CDR3 DNA reads TGTGCCAGCAGCTTCTCGACAGGGGTATCCTACGAGCAGTACTTC. Protein: CASSFSTGVSYEQYF.